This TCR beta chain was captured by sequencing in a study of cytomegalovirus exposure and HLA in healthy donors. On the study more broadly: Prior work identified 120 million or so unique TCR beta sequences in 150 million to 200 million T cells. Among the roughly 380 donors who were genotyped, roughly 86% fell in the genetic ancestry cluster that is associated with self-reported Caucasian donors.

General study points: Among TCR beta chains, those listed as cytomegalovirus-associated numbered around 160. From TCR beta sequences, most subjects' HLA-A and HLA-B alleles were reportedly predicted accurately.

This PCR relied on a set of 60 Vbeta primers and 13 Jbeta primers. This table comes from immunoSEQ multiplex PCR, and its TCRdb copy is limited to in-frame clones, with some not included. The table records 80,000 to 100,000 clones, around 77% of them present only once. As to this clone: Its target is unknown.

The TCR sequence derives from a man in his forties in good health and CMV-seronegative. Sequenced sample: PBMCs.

The CDR3 loop reads CASSEKGGGEQYF. The CDR3 region has the DNA TGTGCCAGCAGTGAAAAGGGAGGAGGGGAGCAGTACTTC. The chain links TRBV6-1 to TRBJ2-7; D may be TRBD2 (6 bases). This CDR3 is 13 amino acids long. Germline V lookup: CDR1 MNHNS, CDR2 SASEGT. Between the trimmed V and J ends, which lost 2 bases and 7 bases, there was a span of 12 bases.